This TCR beta chain is drawn from a study of CXCR3-negative and CXCR3-positive naive CD8 T cells. The study made its TRB cDNA libraries by 5' RACE, adding UMI labels. TCRdb re-called the 5' RACE reads and catalogs CDR3 proteins one per entry, DNA excluded. The table lists about 6,000 distinct CDR3 sequences. Regarding the study as a whole: CXCR3 expression partially decreased after cryopreservation; most assays used fresh PBMCs.

Per the germline V gene, CDR1 is MNHEY and CDR2 is SVGEGT. CDR3 length equals 12 residues. CD45RO-CCR7+CD27+CD95- marked naive CD8+ T cells. This clonotype is classed as medium-sized by frequency. What it recognizes is unknown. The receptor's source is a human donor in good health. Some clones in this sample may be carry-over from other donors' samples. The gene calls are TRBV6-2 or TRBV6-3 and TRBJ2-7; TCRdb indicates TRBD1, and absent DNA this call remains unverified. Sequenced input: naive CXCR3- CD8+ T cells from blood. Subset in this sample: CD45RO-CCR7+CD27+CD95- naive CD8+ T cells lacking CXCR3 (TNR3-). CDR3 amino acids: CASSLDSYEQYF.